This T cell receptor beta chain stems from a study of blood T cell repertoires in COVID-19. Background on the study: The samples span acute and convalescent COVID-19 from the United States, Italy and Spain. In each case, the material was cDNA or gDNA derived from T cells, B-cell-depleted T cells, or PBMCs.

Methods used by the authors: Amplification of reference gene primers provided the estimated nucleated cell counts. The protocol was immunoSEQ multiplex PCR, while the TCRdb copy is restricted to in-frame clones and leaves out a portion. D and trimming come from the DNA, and the V and J calls and clone size come from that table. The table has more than 130,000 clones, under 85% seen once. The trim removed 5 bases at V and 9 bases at J, leaving 5 bases unmatched. The CDR3 has 11 residues. From germline, CDR1 is DFQATT and CDR2 SNEGSKA (reference sequence). The sample taken for sequencing was peripheral blood. This clonotype was obtained from an elderly woman in a cohort sampled during active or convalescent COVID-19. The V gene is TRBV20-1, the J gene TRBJ2-3; 7 bases agree with TRBD1. For the CDR3, the DNA is TGCAGTGCTCGGACAGGCCAGACGCAGTATTTT. Translating gives CSARTGQTQYF.